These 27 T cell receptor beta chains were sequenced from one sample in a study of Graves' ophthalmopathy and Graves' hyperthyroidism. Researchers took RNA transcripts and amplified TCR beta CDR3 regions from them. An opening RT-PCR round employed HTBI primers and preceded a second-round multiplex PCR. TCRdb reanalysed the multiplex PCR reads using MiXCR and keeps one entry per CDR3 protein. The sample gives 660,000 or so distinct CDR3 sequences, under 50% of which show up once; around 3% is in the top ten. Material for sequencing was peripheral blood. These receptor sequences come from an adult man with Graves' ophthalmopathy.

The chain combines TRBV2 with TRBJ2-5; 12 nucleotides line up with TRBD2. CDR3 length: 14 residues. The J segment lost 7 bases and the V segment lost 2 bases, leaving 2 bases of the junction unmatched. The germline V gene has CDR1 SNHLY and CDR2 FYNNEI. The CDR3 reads CASSELGLAGTQYF. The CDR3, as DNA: TGTGCCAGCAGTGAATTGGGACTAGCGGGGACCCAGTACTTC.

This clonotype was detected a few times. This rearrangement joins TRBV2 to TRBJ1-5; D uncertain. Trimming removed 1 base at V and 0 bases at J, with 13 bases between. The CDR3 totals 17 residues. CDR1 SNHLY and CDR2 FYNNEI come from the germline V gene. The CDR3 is CASSEDLGNYSNQPQHF. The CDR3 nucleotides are TGTGCCAGCAGTGAAGATCTTGGGAATTATAGCAATCAGCCCCAGCATTTT.

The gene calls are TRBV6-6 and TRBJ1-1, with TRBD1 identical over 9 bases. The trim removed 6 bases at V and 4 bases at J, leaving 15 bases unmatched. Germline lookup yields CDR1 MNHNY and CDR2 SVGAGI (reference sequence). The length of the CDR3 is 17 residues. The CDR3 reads CASSKGQGPQYGTEAFF. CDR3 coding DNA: TGTGCCAGCAGCAAAGGACAGGGGCCGCAGTATGGCACTGAAGCTTTCTTT.

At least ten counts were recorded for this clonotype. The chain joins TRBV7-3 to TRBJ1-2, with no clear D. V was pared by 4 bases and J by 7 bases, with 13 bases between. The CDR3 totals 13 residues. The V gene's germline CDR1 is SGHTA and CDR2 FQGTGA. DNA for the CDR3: TGTGCCAGCAGCTCCTCCCCTCTAGGTGGCTACACCTTC. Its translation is CASSSSPLGGYTF.

The CDR3 nucleotides are TGTGCCAGCAGCTCCGGACTAGCGGGGGGGCGGACCGGGGAGCTGTTTTTT. This codes for CASSSGLAGGRTGELFF. The J gene is TRBJ2-2, the V gene TRBV11-2; the match to TRBD2 covers 15 bases. Germline CDR1 SGHAT, CDR2 FQNNGV. This CDR3 region has 17 residues. The V segment lost 4 bases and the J segment 5 bases; nucleotides outside the gene matches: 5.

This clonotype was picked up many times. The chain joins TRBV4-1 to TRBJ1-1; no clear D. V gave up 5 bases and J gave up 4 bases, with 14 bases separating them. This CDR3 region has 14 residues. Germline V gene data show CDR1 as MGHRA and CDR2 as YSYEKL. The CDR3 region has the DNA TGCGCCAGCAGCTTACTTGCAGGTCGCACTGAAGCTTTCTTT. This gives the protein CASSLLAGRTEAFF.

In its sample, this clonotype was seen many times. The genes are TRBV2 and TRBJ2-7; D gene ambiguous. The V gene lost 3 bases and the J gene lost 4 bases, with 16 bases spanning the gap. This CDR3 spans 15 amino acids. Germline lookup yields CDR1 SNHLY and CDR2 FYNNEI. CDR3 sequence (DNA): TGTGCCAGCAGTGATCTGCAGGACGCGCGATACGAGCAGTACTTC. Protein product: CASSDLQDARYEQYF.

The CDR3 sequence is CATSRDRGVPGNTIYF. The CDR3 DNA reads as TGTGCCACCAGCAGAGATCGGGGGGTACCTGGAAACACCATATATTTT. This chain joins TRBV15 and TRBJ1-3; TRBD1 might be the D (5 bases). This CDR3 is 16 amino acids long. Trimming shortened V by 0 bases and J by 2 bases, and 11 bases separated the two germline ends. CDR1 is LNHNV, CDR2 YYDKDF, per germline (reference sequence).

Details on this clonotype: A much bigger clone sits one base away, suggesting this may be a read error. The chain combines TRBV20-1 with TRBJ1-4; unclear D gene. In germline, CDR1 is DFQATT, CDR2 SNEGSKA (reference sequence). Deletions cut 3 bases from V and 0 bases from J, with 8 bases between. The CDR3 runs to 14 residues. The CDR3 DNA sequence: TGCAGTGCTAGGGCCTCGGCAACTAATGAAAAACTGTTTTTT. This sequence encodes CSARASATNEKLFF.

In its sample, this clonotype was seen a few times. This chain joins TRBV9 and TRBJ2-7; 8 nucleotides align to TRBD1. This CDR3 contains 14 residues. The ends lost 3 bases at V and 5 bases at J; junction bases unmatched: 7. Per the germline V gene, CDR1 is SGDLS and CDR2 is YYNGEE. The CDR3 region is CASSGRDRHHEQYF. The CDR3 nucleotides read TGTGCCAGCAGCGGCCGGGACAGGCACCACGAGCAGTACTTC.

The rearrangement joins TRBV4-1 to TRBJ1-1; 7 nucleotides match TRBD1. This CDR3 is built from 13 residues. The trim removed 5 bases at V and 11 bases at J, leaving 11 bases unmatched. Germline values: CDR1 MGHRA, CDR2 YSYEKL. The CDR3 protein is CASSTSTGMDAFF. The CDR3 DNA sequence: TGCGCCAGCAGCACTTCGACAGGGATGGATGCTTTCTTT.

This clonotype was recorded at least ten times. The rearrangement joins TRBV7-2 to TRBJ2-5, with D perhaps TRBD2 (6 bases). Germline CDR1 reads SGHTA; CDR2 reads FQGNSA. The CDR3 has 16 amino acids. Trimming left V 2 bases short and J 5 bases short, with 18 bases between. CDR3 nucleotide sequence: TGTGCCAGCAGCTTAACTGTATCGGGGGTAGGCGAGACCCAGTACTTC. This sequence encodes CASSLTVSGVGETQYF.

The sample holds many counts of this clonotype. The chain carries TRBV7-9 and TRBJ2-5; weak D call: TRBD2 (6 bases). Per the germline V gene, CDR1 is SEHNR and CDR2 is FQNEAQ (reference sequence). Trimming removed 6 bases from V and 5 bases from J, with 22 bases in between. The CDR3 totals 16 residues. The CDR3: CASRPTSTDGLETQYF. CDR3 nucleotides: TGTGCCAGCAGACCTACTAGCACCGATGGATTGGAGACCCAGTACTTC.

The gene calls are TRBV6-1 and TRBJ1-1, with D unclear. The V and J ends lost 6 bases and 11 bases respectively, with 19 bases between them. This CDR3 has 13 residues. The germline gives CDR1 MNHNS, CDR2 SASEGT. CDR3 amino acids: CASSPPGALEAFF. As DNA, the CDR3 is TGTGCCAGCAGCCCCCCCGGCGCTCTGGAGGCTTTCTTT.

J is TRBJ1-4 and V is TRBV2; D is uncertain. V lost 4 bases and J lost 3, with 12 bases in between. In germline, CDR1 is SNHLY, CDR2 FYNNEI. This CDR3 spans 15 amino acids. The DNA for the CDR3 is TGTGCCAGCAGTGCAGGCAGGCGATCTAATGAAAAACTGTTTTTT. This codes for CASSAGRRSNEKLFF.

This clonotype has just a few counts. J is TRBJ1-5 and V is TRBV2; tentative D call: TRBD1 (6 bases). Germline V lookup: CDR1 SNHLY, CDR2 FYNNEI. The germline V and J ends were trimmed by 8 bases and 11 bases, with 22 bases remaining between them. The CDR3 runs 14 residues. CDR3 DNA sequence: TGTGCCAGCGAAGACAGGACGGTTAGAGAGACCCAGCATTTT. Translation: CASEDRTVRETQHF.

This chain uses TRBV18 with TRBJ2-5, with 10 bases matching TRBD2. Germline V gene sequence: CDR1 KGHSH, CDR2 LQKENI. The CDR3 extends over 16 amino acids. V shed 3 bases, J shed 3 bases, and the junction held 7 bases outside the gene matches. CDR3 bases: TGTGCCAGCTCACCGACCGGGACTAGCGAAGAAGAGACCCAGTACTTC. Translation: CASSPTGTSEEETQYF. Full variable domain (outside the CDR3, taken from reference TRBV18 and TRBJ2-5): NAGVMQNPRHLVRRRGQEARLRCSPMKGHSHVYWYRQLPEEGLKFMVYLQKENIIDESGMPKERFSAEFPKEGPSILRIQQVVRGDSAAYFCASSPTGTSEEETQYFGPGTRLLVL.

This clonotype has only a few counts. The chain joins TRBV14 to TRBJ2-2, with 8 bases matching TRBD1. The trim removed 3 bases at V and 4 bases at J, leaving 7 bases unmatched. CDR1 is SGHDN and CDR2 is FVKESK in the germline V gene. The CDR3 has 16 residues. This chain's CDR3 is CASSHRGQAITGELFF. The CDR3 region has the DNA TGTGCCAGCAGCCATCGGGGACAGGCTATCACCGGGGAGCTGTTTTTT. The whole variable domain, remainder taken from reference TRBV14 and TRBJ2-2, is EAGVTQFPSHSVIEKGQTVTLRCDPISGHDNLYWYRRVMGKEIKFLLHFVKESKQDESGMPNNRFLAERTGGTYSTLKVQPAELEDSGVYFCASSHRGQAITGELFFGEGSRLTVL.

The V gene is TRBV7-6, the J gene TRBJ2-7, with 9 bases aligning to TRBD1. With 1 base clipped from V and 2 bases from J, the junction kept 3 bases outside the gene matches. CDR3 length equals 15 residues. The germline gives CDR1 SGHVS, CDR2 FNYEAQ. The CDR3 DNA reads TGTGCCAGCAGCTTAGGGGGGGACAGGGCCTACGAGCAGTACTTC. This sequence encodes CASSLGGDRAYEQYF.

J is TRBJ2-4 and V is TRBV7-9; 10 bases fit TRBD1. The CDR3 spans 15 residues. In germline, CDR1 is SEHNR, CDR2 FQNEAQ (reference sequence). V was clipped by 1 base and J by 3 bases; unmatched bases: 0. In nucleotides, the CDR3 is TGTGCCAGCAGCTTAGGGACAGGGGGCAAAAACATTCAGTACTTC. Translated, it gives CASSLGTGGKNIQYF.

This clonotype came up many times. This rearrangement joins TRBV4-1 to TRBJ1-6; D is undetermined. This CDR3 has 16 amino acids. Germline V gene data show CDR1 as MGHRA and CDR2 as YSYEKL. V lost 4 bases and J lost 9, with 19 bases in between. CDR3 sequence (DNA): TGCGCCAGCAGCCTCGTTTCCCACCAATTAGTTTCACCCCTCCACTTT. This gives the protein CASSLVSHQLVSPLHF.

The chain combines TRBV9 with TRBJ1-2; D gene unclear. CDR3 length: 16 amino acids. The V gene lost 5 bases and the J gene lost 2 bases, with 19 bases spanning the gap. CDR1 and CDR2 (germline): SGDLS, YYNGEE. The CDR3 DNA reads TGTGCCAGCAGTTACTCAGTCAGTATCACCAACTATGGCTACACCTTC. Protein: CASSYSVSITNYGYTF.

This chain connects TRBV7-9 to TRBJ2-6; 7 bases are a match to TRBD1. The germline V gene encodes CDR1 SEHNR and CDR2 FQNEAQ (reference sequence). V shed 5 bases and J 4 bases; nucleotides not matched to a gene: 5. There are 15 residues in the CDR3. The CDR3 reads CASSQTGIGANVLTF. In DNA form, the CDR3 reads TGTGCCAGCAGCCAGACAGGGATCGGGGCCAACGTCCTGACTTTC.

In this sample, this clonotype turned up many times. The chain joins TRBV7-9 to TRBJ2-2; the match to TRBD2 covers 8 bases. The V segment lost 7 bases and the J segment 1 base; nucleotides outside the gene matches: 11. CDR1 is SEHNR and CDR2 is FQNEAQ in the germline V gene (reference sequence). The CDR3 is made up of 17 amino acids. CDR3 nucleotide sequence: TGTGCCAGCAACCCGGGGGGGCTCGGGGTGAACACCGGGGAGCTGTTTTTT. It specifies CASNPGGLGVNTGELFF.

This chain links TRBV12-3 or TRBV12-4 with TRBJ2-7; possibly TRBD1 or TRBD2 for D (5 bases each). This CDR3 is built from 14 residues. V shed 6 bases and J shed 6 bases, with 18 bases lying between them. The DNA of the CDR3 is TGTGCCAGCAGGGTTAGGGACCTATTGTCCGAGCAGTACTTC. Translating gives CASRVRDLLSEQYF.

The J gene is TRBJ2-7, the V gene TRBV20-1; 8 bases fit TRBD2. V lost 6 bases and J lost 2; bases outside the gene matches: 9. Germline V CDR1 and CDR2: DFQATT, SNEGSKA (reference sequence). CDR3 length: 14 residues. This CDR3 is CSAPGGGPTYEQYF. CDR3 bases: TGCAGTGCCCCCGGGGGGGGGCCCACCTACGAGCAGTACTTC.

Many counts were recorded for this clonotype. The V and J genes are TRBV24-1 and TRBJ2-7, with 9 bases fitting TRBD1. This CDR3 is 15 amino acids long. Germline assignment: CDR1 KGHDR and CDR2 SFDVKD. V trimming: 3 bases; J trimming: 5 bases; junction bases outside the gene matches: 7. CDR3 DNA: TGTGCCACCAGTGATGCCCGGGACAGGGCTCACGAGCAGTACTTC. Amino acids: CATSDARDRAHEQYF.